A single T cell receptor beta chain is shown here with its context. Germline CDR1 reads MNHEY; CDR2 reads SMNVEV (reference sequence). V was shortened by 3 bases and J by 8 bases, with 7 bases between the two germline ends. CDR3 length: 11 residues. These data come from a study of blood T cell repertoires in COVID-19. Overall study context: The cDNA or gDNA used as material had been derived from T cells, B-cell-depleted T cells, or PBMCs.

Profiled with immunoSEQ multiplex PCR; TCRdb holds only in-frame clones, not every one. The data contain roughly 250,000 clones, around 90% of them singletons. The sequence was collected from a woman aged 40 to 50 with acute or convalescent COVID-19. The V call is TRBV27, the J call TRBJ1-2; D ambiguous. Sequenced: peripheral blood. The CDR3 DNA sequence: TGTGCCAGCAGTTTCTCCCGGGGCTACACCTTC. Its protein product is CASSFSRGYTF.